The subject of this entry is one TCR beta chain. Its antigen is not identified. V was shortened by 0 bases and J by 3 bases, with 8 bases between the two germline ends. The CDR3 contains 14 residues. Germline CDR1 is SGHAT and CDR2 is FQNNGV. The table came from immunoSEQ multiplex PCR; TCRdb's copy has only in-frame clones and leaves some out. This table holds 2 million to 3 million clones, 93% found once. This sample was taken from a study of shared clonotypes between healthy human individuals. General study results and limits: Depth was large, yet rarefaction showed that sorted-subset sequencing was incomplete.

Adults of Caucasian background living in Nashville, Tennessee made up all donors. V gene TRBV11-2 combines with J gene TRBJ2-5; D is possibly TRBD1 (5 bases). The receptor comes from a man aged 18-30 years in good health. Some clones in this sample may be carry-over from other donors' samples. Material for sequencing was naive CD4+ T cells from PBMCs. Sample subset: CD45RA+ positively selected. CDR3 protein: CASSLDPQEETQYF. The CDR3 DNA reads TGTGCCAGCAGCTTAGATCCACAGGAAGAGACCCAGTACTTC.